A single sample gave rise to the 17 T cell receptor beta chains below, sequenced in a study of CD8 T cells in Susac syndrome. The RNA input was about 0.5 to 1 ug, and it was reverse transcribed with random hexamers. Each CDR3 protein gets one entry after TCRdb re-called the immunoSEQ multiplex PCR reads with MiXCR. The table has 100,000 to 150,000 distinct CDR3 sequences, 90% to 95% seen once; the top ten hold approximately 0.22%. The sample consisted of CD8+ T cells from PBMCs. Every receptor here comes from a human donor with Susac syndrome.

This chain links TRBV5-1 with TRBJ2-5, with 9 positions matching TRBD1. V lost 4 bases to trimming and J lost 4 bases; unmatched junction nucleotides: 14. This CDR3 has 17 residues. Germline V lookup: CDR1 SGHRS, CDR2 YFSETQ. The CDR3 sequence: CASSLNIGQGLTETQYF. The CDR3 nucleotides are TGCGCCAGCAGCCTGAACATAGGACAGGGGTTGACAGAGACCCAGTACTTC.

The table lists this clonotype with a count of one. J is TRBJ2-5 and V is TRBV2; 7 bases line up with TRBD1. V gave up 8 bases and J gave up 1 base; unmatched junction bases: 10. Germline V CDR1 and CDR2: SNHLY, FYNNEI. CDR3 size: 15 residues. The CDR3 coding sequence is TGTGCCAGCCTCTTACCACAGGGGCCCCAAGAGACCCAGTACTTC. It specifies CASLLPQGPQETQYF. The full variable domain, its missing parts supplied by reference TRBV2 and TRBJ2-5, is EPEVTQTPSHQVTQMGQEVILRCVPISNHLYFYWYRQILGQKVEFLVSFYNNEISEKSEIFDDQFSVERPDGSNFTLKIRSTKLEDSAMYFCASLLPQGPQETQYFGPGTRLLVL.

The rearrangement uses TRBV5-6 and TRBJ2-2; 10 positions agree with TRBD2. The junction had 7 bases not matched to a gene; V was cut back by 5 bases and J by 3 bases. CDR1 is SGHDT and CDR2 is YYEEEE in the germline V gene. The CDR3 extends over 16 amino acids. The CDR3 protein is CASSYLAGDHTGELFF. CDR3 nucleotides: TGTGCCAGCAGTTACCTAGCGGGAGACCACACCGGGGAGCTGTTTTTT.

The chain joins TRBV6-5 to TRBJ2-2; D remains unclear. The CDR3 has 16 amino acids. V shed 0 bases and J shed 2 bases, with 10 bases lying between them. The V gene's germline CDR1 is MNHEY and CDR2 SVGAGI. In DNA form, the CDR3 reads TGTGCCAGCAGTTACTCGTTCGGCCCAAACACCGGGGAGCTGTTTTTT. Its translation is CASSYSFGPNTGELFF.

This chain connects TRBV5-1 to TRBJ2-3; 8 bases fit TRBD1. CDR1 and CDR2 (germline): SGHRS, YFSETQ. The CDR3 runs 13 residues. J lost 3 bases, V lost 6 bases, and 3 bases had no gene match. In DNA form, the CDR3 reads TGCGCCAGCATGACAGGGGCGACAGATACGCAGTATTTT. It encodes CASMTGATDTQYF.

This chain uses TRBV12-3 or TRBV12-4 with TRBJ2-1; maybe TRBD1 (7 bases). The CDR3 is 15 amino acids. V shed 7 bases and J shed 4 bases, with 17 bases lying between them. CDR3 loop: CASTHSRGVYNEQFF. The CDR3 DNA reads as TGTGCCAGCACCCACTCCAGGGGGGTTTACAATGAGCAGTTCTTC.

This clonotype was counted once. The chain combines TRBV9 with TRBJ1-2, with a possible D match to TRBD1 (6 bases). The CDR3 is made up of 14 amino acids. V lost 0 bases, J lost 6 bases, and 12 bases lay in between. Germline assignment: CDR1 SGDLS and CDR2 YYNGEE. The CDR3 DNA is TGTGCCAGCAGCGTAGATGACAGGATGGATGGCTACACCTTC. The encoded protein is CASSVDDRMDGYTF.

This sequence joins TRBV29-1 and TRBJ1-2, with no clear D. CDR1 is SQVTM and CDR2 is ANQGSEA in the germline V gene. This CDR3 region has 15 residues. V dropped 0 bases and J dropped 2 bases, with 13 bases sitting between them. CDR3 residues: CSVEDWDRENYGYTF. CDR3 in DNA: TGCAGCGTTGAAGATTGGGATAGGGAAAACTATGGCTACACCTTC.

The chain links TRBV27 to TRBJ2-1; D unclear. The CDR3 loop spans 13 amino acids. V lost 7 bases and J 4 bases, leaving 11 bases between the germline ends. In germline, CDR1 is MNHEY, CDR2 SMNVEV (reference sequence). For the CDR3, the DNA is TGTGCCAGCATAGGGTTCGGATACAATGAGCAGTTCTTC. Amino acids: CASIGFGYNEQFF.

V usage is TRBV5-4 and J usage is TRBJ2-1; 11 nucleotides line up with TRBD2. Trimming at V came to 7 bases and at J to 3 bases, leaving 6 bases not matched to a gene. CDR1 and CDR2 from the germline V gene are SGHNT and YYREEE (reference sequence). The CDR3 covers 15 residues. The CDR3 loop reads CASGLLAGDYNEQFF. The CDR3 DNA follows: TGTGCCAGCGGTCTACTAGCGGGGGACTACAATGAGCAGTTCTTC.

The CDR3 DNA reads TGCGCCAGCAGCCAAGAAGGTCCCCTCAACTCCTACAATGAGCAGTTCTTC. This gives the protein CASSQEGPLNSYNEQFF. The chain links TRBV4-1 to TRBJ2-1, with D unresolved. V was shortened by 0 bases and J by 0 bases, with 12 bases between the two germline ends. Germline V gene data show CDR1 as MGHRA and CDR2 as YSYEKL. This CDR3 has 17 amino acids.

The chain is built from TRBV7-8 and TRBJ2-7, with D perhaps TRBD1 or TRBD2 (8 bases each). The CDR3 contains 20 residues. Trimming shortened V by 5 bases and J by 0 bases, and 29 bases separated the two germline ends. Germline CDR1 reads SGHVS; CDR2 reads FQNEAQ. The CDR3 protein is CASSPGGTGFSDPSSYEQYF. The DNA of the CDR3 is TGTGCCAGCAGCCCGGGGGGGACAGGATTTTCGGACCCGAGCTCCTACGAGCAGTACTTC.

The chain carries TRBV2 and TRBJ1-5, with D unclear. CDR3 length equals 15 residues. Trimming removed 1 base at V and 1 base at J, with 8 bases between. Germline V gene data show CDR1 as SNHLY and CDR2 as FYNNEI. For the CDR3, the DNA is TGTGCCAGCAGTGAAGGGTCGTGGAGCAATCAGCCCCAGCATTTT. Translating it yields CASSEGSWSNQPQHF.

This chain uses TRBV19 with TRBJ1-5, with a tentative D call TRBD1 (5 bases). This CDR3 is 16 amino acids long. Germline CDR1 and CDR2: LNHDA and SQIVND (reference sequence). Deletions cut 7 bases from V and 2 bases from J, with 18 bases between. The DNA of the CDR3 is TGTGCCAGTAATGGAGGGGCTACTGGGGGCAATCAGCCCCAGCATTTT. Its protein product is CASNGGATGGNQPQHF.

The chain has TRBV9 and TRBJ2-5, with D unclear. Germline lookup yields CDR1 SGDLS and CDR2 YYNGEE. Trimming removed 6 bases from V and 7 bases from J, with 16 bases in between. The CDR3 covers 13 residues. The CDR3 loop reads CASTIDSAGTQYF. DNA of the CDR3: TGTGCCAGCACCATAGACTCCGCTGGGACCCAGTACTTC. Together with reference TRBV9 and TRBJ2-5, the CDR3 gives the full variable domain: DSGVTQTPKHLITATGQRVTLRCSPRSGDLSVYWYQQSLDQGLQFLIQYYNGEERAKGNILERFSAQQFPDLHSELNLSSLELGDSALYFCASTIDSAGTQYFGPGTRLLVL.

The J gene is TRBJ2-1, the V gene TRBV5-6; weak D call: TRBD1 (6 bases). V was pared by 4 bases and J by 0 bases, with 11 bases between. Germline-derived CDR1 and CDR2 are SGHDT and YYEEEE. The CDR3 contains 15 residues. As DNA, the CDR3 is TGTGCCAGCAGCCCCAAAGGGGGCTCCTACAATGAGCAGTTCTTC. Translating gives CASSPKGGSYNEQFF.

The chain recombines TRBV29-1 with TRBJ2-5, with TRBD1 identical over 11 bases. The CDR3 is 12 residues long. Germline-derived CDR1 and CDR2 are SQVTM and ANQGSEA. J gave up 9 bases and V 7 bases, and 7 bases lay outside the gene matches. CDR3 in DNA: TGCAGCGCCAGGACAGGGGGCCGTCCCCAGTACTTC. Encoded protein: CSARTGGRPQYF.